The sequence of this TCR beta chain was determined in a study of blood T cell repertoires in COVID-19. In the study overall: From the United States, Italy and Spain came samples of acute and convalescent COVID-19. T cells, B-cell-depleted T cells, or PBMCs supplied cDNA or gDNA.

Original methodology: Estimation of nucleated cell counts relied on the amplification of reference gene primers. Sequencing used immunoSEQ multiplex PCR; TCRdb keeps in-frame clones, though not all of them. D and trimming come from the DNA, and the V and J calls and clone size come from that table. The sample yields 75,000 or so clones, around 80% seen once. The CDR3 contains 15 residues. Trimming removed 4 bases from V and 4 bases from J, with 16 bases in between. Germline-derived CDR1 and CDR2 are LGHDT and YNNKEL (reference sequence). V is TRBV3-1 (or the pseudogene TRBV3-2) and J is TRBJ1-1; maybe TRBD1 (5 bases). The specimen was peripheral blood. This receptor was identified in a man in his 60s with acute or convalescent COVID-19. CDR3 DNA sequence: TGTGCCAGCAGCCCGTCCGGGGGAGGAGGCACTGAAGCTTTCTTT. Translation gives CASSPSGGGGTEAFF.